The clone carrying this TCR beta chain counts as medium-sized (0.01 to 0.1%). Its antigen is not known. TCRdb re-called the PCR reads via MiXCR. The sample has some 8,400 clones, around 29% seen once. This entry belongs to a study of metastatic and nonmetastatic thyroid tumors. Turning to the study itself: Comparative analysis of repertoires was undertaken across blood and tumor or nodule tissue obtained from malignant and benign thyroid patients.

Study-wide results and caveats: The study reportedly found significantly higher TCR beta diversity in malignant thyroid tumors than benign nodules, in blood and tumor.

Until they underwent thyroid surgery, no patient had received any treatment. The origin of this receptor is a female donor with papillary thyroid cancer or a benign thyroid nodule (not recorded which). Some clones in this sample may be carry-over from other donors' samples. The material sequenced was tumor tissue.

The CDR3 DNA reads as TGTGCCAGCAGTACCCAGCGACAGGGGAAGAACACTGAAGCTTTCTTT. This gives the protein CASSTQRQGKNTEAFF. This chain links TRBV28 with TRBJ1-1; TRBD1 aligns across 8 bases. V shed 5 bases and J 1 base; nucleotides not matched to a gene: 9. The germline gives CDR1 MDHEN, CDR2 SYDVKM. The CDR3 consists of 16 residues.